Listed here is a single T cell receptor beta chain. Antigen unknown. The assay was immunoSEQ multiplex PCR, and TCRdb's table has in-frame clones only and misses some. This table holds about 19,000 clones, approximately 44% found once. The CDR3 has 13 residues. Trimming shortened V by 8 bases and J by 0 bases, and 11 bases separated the two germline ends. Germline-derived CDR1 and CDR2 are MNHNY and SVGAGI (reference sequence). It was at 37°C and for roughly six days that the mixed lymphocyte reaction cells were cocultured. This record belongs to a study of siplizumab effects on memory and regulatory T cells. Study in general: Paired mixed lymphocyte reaction conditions consisted of siplizumab at around 1 ug/mL or no drug. Study observations and caveats: The suppressive capacity of proliferating Tregs from siplizumab cultures remained unconfirmed. A naive or memory phenotype could not be assigned to roughly 80-95% of the proliferating CD4+ or CD8+ clones.

The sequence came from a human donor in good health; the cells came from an allogeneic mixed lymphocyte reaction. Some clones in this sample may be carry-over from other donors' samples. V usage is TRBV6-6 and J usage is TRBJ2-7; D unclear. The specimen was CFSE-low (dividing) CD4+ T cells sorted from an allogeneic mixed lymphocyte reaction. CDR3 sequence: CASQLSNSYEQYF. CDR3 nucleotide sequence: TGTGCCAGCCAATTGAGCAACTCCTACGAGCAGTACTTC.